The 14 T cell receptor beta chains in this list originate from one sample, sequenced in a study of cytomegalovirus exposure and HLA in healthy donors. TCRdb's table, derived via immunoSEQ multiplex PCR, lists solely in-frame clones and lacks some. The table shows roughly 300,000 clones, with around 90% occurring only once. Sample: PBMCs. These receptors all come from a woman aged 25 to 39 in good health and CMV-seropositive.

The V and J genes are TRBV5-1 and TRBJ2-1; D remains unclear. The V end was cut by 0 bases, the J end by 8 bases, with 12 bases between. CDR1 SGHRS and CDR2 YFSETQ come from the germline V gene. The CDR3 has 14 amino acids. The DNA of the CDR3 is TGCGCCAGCAGCTTGGTGGGATTGGGCGATGAGCAGTTCTTC. It codes for CASSLVGLGDEQFF.

The chain couples TRBV18 to TRBJ1-2; the D is unclear. Germline V gene data show CDR1 as KGHSH and CDR2 as LQKENI. Trimming removed 3 bases at V and 4 bases at J, with 9 bases between. The CDR3 spans 13 residues. DNA for the CDR3: TGTGCCAGCTCACCGGACGGCTCCTATGGCTACACCTTC. Translated, it gives CASSPDGSYGYTF.

This clone has a single count. The chain carries TRBV15 and TRBJ2-1, with 9 bases aligning to TRBD1. There are 17 residues in the CDR3. CDR1 is LNHNV, CDR2 YYDKDF, per germline (reference sequence). The J segment lost 7 bases and the V segment lost 0 bases, leaving 10 bases of the junction unmatched. CDR3 loop: CATSRDGNRGRRNEQFF. The CDR3 DNA follows: TGTGCCACCAGCAGAGATGGAAACAGGGGGCGTAGGAATGAGCAGTTCTTC.

In this sample, this clone turned up once. The chain has TRBV28 and TRBJ2-7; D possibly corresponds to TRBD1 (5 bases). The germline V and J ends were trimmed by 10 bases and 6 bases, with 19 bases remaining between them. The CDR3 totals 13 residues. Germline CDR1 reads MDHEN; CDR2 reads SYDVKM. The CDR3 nucleotides read TGTGCCATCGGTCAGGGTCGAAGACGCGAGCAGTACTTC. As protein: CAIGQGRRREQYF. The variable domain in full, with the rest retrieved from reference TRBV28 and TRBJ2-7, is DVKVTQSSRYLVKRTGEKVFLECVQDMDHENMFWYRQDPGLGLRLIYFSYDVKMKEKGDIPEGYSVSREKKERFSLILESASTNQTSMYLCAIGQGRRREQYFGPGTRLTVT.

The chain carries TRBV2 and TRBJ1-2; D unclear. The V end was cut by 7 bases, the J end by 8 bases, with 8 bases between. Germline V gene lookup returns CDR1 SNHLY and CDR2 FYNNEI. This CDR3 contains 10 residues. As DNA, the CDR3 is TGTGCCAGCACCGACGGGGGCTACACCTTC. Its translation: CASTDGGYTF.

V and J are TRBV6-1 and TRBJ1-5; 10 nucleotides match TRBD1. With V trimmed by 1 base and J by 4 bases, 1 base remained unmatched. CDR1 is MNHNS, CDR2 SASEGT, per germline. CDR3 length: 15 residues. The CDR3 here is CASSEGTGGNQPQHF. The CDR3 nucleotides read TGTGCCAGCAGTGAAGGGACAGGGGGGAATCAGCCCCAGCATTTT.

The gene calls are TRBV7-9 and TRBJ2-1; possibly TRBD1 or TRBD2 for D (6 bases each). V lost 8 bases and J 0 bases, leaving 17 bases between the germline ends. CDR3 size: 16 residues. CDR1 is SEHNR, CDR2 FQNEAQ, per germline (reference sequence). CDR3: CASEQRGDSSYNEQFF. DNA for the CDR3: TGTGCCAGCGAACAAAGGGGGGATAGCTCCTACAATGAGCAGTTCTTC.

The chain uses TRBV28 and TRBJ1-1; no reliable D call. In germline, CDR1 is MDHEN, CDR2 SYDVKM. CDR3 length: 13 amino acids. V lost 5 bases and J 0 bases, leaving 7 bases between the germline ends. In DNA, the CDR3 is TGTGCCAGCAGTCCGCGTTTGAACACTGAAGCTTTCTTT. It is translated as CASSPRLNTEAFF.

V and J are TRBV7-7 and TRBJ2-1, with 15 positions matching TRBD2. The length of the CDR3 is 18 residues. CDR1 and CDR2 (germline): SSHAT, FNYEAQ (reference sequence). V gave up 10 bases and J gave up 6 bases; unmatched junction bases: 16. The CDR3 here is CAKSPGLAGGPGCNEQFF. In nucleotides, the CDR3 is TGTGCCAAATCACCTGGACTAGCGGGGGGGCCCGGGTGCAATGAGCAGTTCTTC.

The CDR3 is CASSSGTSGRNTQYF. The CDR3 nucleotides read TGTGCCAGCAGCTCAGGGACTAGCGGGCGAAATACGCAGTATTTT. This chain uses TRBV7-2 with TRBJ2-3; 12 nucleotides align to TRBD2. Per the germline V gene, CDR1 is SGHTA and CDR2 is FQGNSA. Trimming removed 4 bases from V and 7 bases from J; junction bases left unmatched: 6. The CDR3 length is 15 residues.

The gene calls are TRBV7-9 and TRBJ2-1; 7 bases map to TRBD1. This CDR3 is built from 13 residues. Germline lookup yields CDR1 SEHNR and CDR2 FQNEAQ (reference sequence). Germline trimming cut 7 bases from V and 3 bases from J; bases unmatched to any gene: 3. The CDR3 is CASNGDSYNEQFF. CDR3 in DNA: TGTGCCAGCAACGGGGACAGCTACAATGAGCAGTTCTTC.

The rearrangement joins TRBV2 to TRBJ1-3, with no clear D. The CDR3 length is 14 residues. Germline CDR1 SNHLY, CDR2 FYNNEI. With 7 bases removed from V and 1 base from J, the gap between germline ends came to 11 bases. The CDR3 spells CASTGSISGNTIYF. In DNA, the CDR3 is TGTGCCAGCACTGGTTCCATATCTGGAAACACCATATATTTT. Supplemented by reference TRBV2 and TRBJ1-3, the full variable domain reads EPEVTQTPSHQVTQMGQEVILRCVPISNHLYFYWYRQILGQKVEFLVSFYNNEISEKSEIFDDQFSVERPDGSNFTLKIRSTKLEDSAMYFCASTGSISGNTIYFGEGSWLTVV.

The rearrangement joins TRBV15 to TRBJ1-5; D is perhaps TRBD1 (5 bases). V was trimmed by 0 bases and J by 6 bases, leaving 15 bases between them. Germline V gene sequence: CDR1 LNHNV, CDR2 YYDKDF (reference sequence). The CDR3 is 16 residues long. CDR3 in DNA: TGTGCCACCAGCAGAGATTGGGCGCAGGGAAGTCAGCCCCAGCATTTT. As protein: CATSRDWAQGSQPQHF.

This clone was picked up a small number of times. V and J are TRBV7-6 and TRBJ1-1; possible D gene TRBD1, 5 bases. Between the trimmed V and J ends, which lost 3 bases and 5 bases, there was a span of 13 bases. The germline V gene has CDR1 SGHVS and CDR2 FNYEAQ. This CDR3 contains 14 residues. The DNA of the CDR3 is TGTGCCAGCAGCTTTGGGGGAGTCGGGACTGAAGCTTTCTTT. Translated: CASSFGGVGTEAFF.